Listed below are T cell receptor beta chains from one sample, sequenced in a study of cytomegalovirus exposure and HLA in healthy donors. TCRdb keeps only in-frame clones here, not all; method: immunoSEQ multiplex PCR. The table lists roughly 150,000 clones, around four fifths of them singletons. The sample consisted of PBMCs. The receptors stem from a man aged 25-45 years in good health and CMV-seronegative. Each CDR3 is given with its conserved first and last residue. Fields, in order: CDR3 DNA, CDR3 protein, V gene, J gene, D gene, clone size. A D gene is named only where the DNA matches it firmly. Clone size appears in some rows only: once, few, many, or a class for an expanded clone.

cdr3_nt: TGCGCCAGCAGCCAAGGTTTAAGCGGGACCTACGAGCAGTACTTC
cdr3_aa: CASSQGLSGTYEQYF
v_call: TRBV4-1
j_call: TRBJ2-7
d_call: TRBD2
clone_size: NA

cdr3_nt: TGTGCCAGCAGTTATATTACTAGCCAATTTATCTACGAGCAGTACTTC
cdr3_aa: CASSYITSQFIYEQYF
v_call: TRBV6-6
j_call: TRBJ2-7
d_call: NA
clone_size: NA

cdr3_nt: TGTGCCAGCAGTGAAACCGACAGGGGCTCCTACAATGAGCAGTTCTTC
cdr3_aa: CASSETDRGSYNEQFF
v_call: TRBV2
j_call: TRBJ2-1
d_call: TRBD1
clone_size: NA

cdr3_nt: TGTGCCACCAGCAGAGATCGGGCGGGGAACTACGAGCAGTACTTC
cdr3_aa: CATSRDRAGNYEQYF
v_call: TRBV15
j_call: TRBJ2-7
d_call: NA
clone_size: NA

cdr3_nt: TGTGCCTGGAGTCGGGGGGGGCCAAAAAACACCATATATTTT
cdr3_aa: CAWSRGGPKNTIYF
v_call: TRBV30
j_call: TRBJ1-3
d_call: NA
clone_size: NA

cdr3_nt: TGTGCCACCACTGCGACAGGCCCAGCGGGAAATGAAAAACTGTTTTTT
cdr3_aa: CATTATGPAGNEKLFF
v_call: TRBV18
j_call: TRBJ1-4
d_call: NA
clone_size: NA

cdr3_nt: TGTGCCAGCAGCTTGTACAGGGGAGGACTAGCGGCCTCCTACGAGCAGTACTTC
cdr3_aa: CASSLYRGGLAASYEQYF
v_call: TRBV5-6
j_call: TRBJ2-7
d_call: TRBD2
clone_size: NA

cdr3_nt: TGTGCCATCAGGGGGGACAGGGTTGACACTGAAGCTTTCTTT
cdr3_aa: CAIRGDRVDTEAFF
v_call: TRBV10-3
j_call: TRBJ1-1
d_call: TRBD1
clone_size: NA

cdr3_nt: TGCGCCAGCAGCCAGGACTTTGACAGGCCACCCACAGATACGCAGTATTTT
cdr3_aa: CASSQDFDRPPTDTQYF
v_call: TRBV4-3
j_call: TRBJ2-3
d_call: NA
clone_size: NA

cdr3_nt: TGTGCCTGGAGTGCGGAGCGCAATCAGCCCCAGCATTTT
cdr3_aa: CAWSAERNQPQHF
v_call: TRBV30
j_call: TRBJ1-5
d_call: NA
clone_size: NA

cdr3_nt: TGTGCCAGCAGCTTGGTGGGGGAGGGGATGTATACGCAGTATTTT
cdr3_aa: CASSLVGEGMYTQYF
v_call: TRBV5-6
j_call: TRBJ2-3
d_call: TRBD2
clone_size: once

cdr3_nt: TGTGCCAGTCAAAGGCAAGCGGGAGGAGGGAATGAGCAGTTCTTC
cdr3_aa: CASQRQAGGGNEQFF
v_call: TRBV19
j_call: TRBJ2-1
d_call: TRBD2
clone_size: NA

cdr3_nt: TGTGCCAGCAGCTCAAGACAGGGGGACAGCTCCTACAATGAGCAGTTCTTC
cdr3_aa: CASSSRQGDSSYNEQFF
v_call: TRBV13
j_call: TRBJ2-1
d_call: TRBD1
clone_size: NA

cdr3_nt: TGTGCCAGCAGCGGGGGACTAGCGGGGCCTAATGAGCAGTTCTTC
cdr3_aa: CASSGGLAGPNEQFF
v_call: TRBV7-3
j_call: TRBJ2-1
d_call: TRBD2
clone_size: NA

cdr3_nt: TGTGCCAGCAGTATTCAGTGGAAAAACATTCAGTACTTC
cdr3_aa: CASSIQWKNIQYF
v_call: TRBV6-1
j_call: TRBJ2-4
d_call: NA
clone_size: NA

cdr3_nt: TGTGCCAGCAGTGAAGTAGGCGGGACTTATTACAATGAGCAGTTCTTC
cdr3_aa: CASSEVGGTYYNEQFF
v_call: TRBV6-1
j_call: TRBJ2-1
d_call: NA
clone_size: NA

cdr3_nt: TGTGCCAGCAGTGTGGGACAGGGTCTACCCTACGAGCAGTACTTC
cdr3_aa: CASSVGQGLPYEQYF
v_call: TRBV6-1
j_call: TRBJ2-7
d_call: TRBD1
clone_size: NA

cdr3_nt: TGCGCCAGCAGCACCGCACTAGCGGGGGCTTACAATGAGCAGTTCTTC
cdr3_aa: CASSTALAGAYNEQFF
v_call: TRBV5-1
j_call: TRBJ2-1
d_call: TRBD2
clone_size: NA

cdr3_nt: TGTGCCAGCAGCTTAGATCTCCAGGCCCAAGAGACCCAGTACTTC
cdr3_aa: CASSLDLQAQETQYF
v_call: TRBV11-2
j_call: TRBJ2-5
d_call: NA
clone_size: once

cdr3_nt: TGTGCCAGCAGTTACTTTCGACAGGGGACTAATGAAAAACTGTTTTTT
cdr3_aa: CASSYFRQGTNEKLFF
v_call: TRBV6-5
j_call: TRBJ1-4
d_call: TRBD1
clone_size: once

cdr3_nt: TGTGCCTCCGGGGGTTGGCCCAAATCGGCGCCCCTCCACTTT
cdr3_aa: CASGGWPKSAPLHF
v_call: TRBV30
j_call: TRBJ1-6
d_call: NA
clone_size: NA

cdr3_nt: TGCAGTGCCTTATCCTCCTACGAGCAGTACTTC
cdr3_aa: CSALSSYEQYF
v_call: TRBV20-1
j_call: TRBJ2-7
d_call: NA
clone_size: NA

cdr3_nt: TGCGCCAGCAGCCAAGGGCCCAGCGGGGGCTCCTACGAGCAGTACTTC
cdr3_aa: CASSQGPSGGSYEQYF
v_call: TRBV4-3
j_call: TRBJ2-7
d_call: TRBD2
clone_size: NA

cdr3_nt: TGTGCCAGCTCACCTGGAGGGAACGAGCAGTACTTC
cdr3_aa: CASSPGGNEQYF
v_call: TRBV18
j_call: TRBJ2-7
d_call: NA
clone_size: few

cdr3_nt: TGTGCCACCCGGCCCGGAGTAGTTAACTATGGCTACACCTTC
cdr3_aa: CATRPGVVNYGYTF
v_call: TRBV10-3
j_call: TRBJ1-2
d_call: NA
clone_size: NA

cdr3_nt: TGTGGCTCCGGGGGGTACTACGAGCAGTACTTC
cdr3_aa: CGSGGYYEQYF
v_call: TRBV28
j_call: TRBJ2-7
d_call: TRBD2
clone_size: NA

cdr3_nt: TGTGCCAGCACCCATCCCGGTGTTGGAAACACCATATATTTT
cdr3_aa: CASTHPGVGNTIYF
v_call: TRBV6-6
j_call: TRBJ1-3
d_call: NA
clone_size: NA

cdr3_nt: TGTGCCTTAAAACAGGGACCTAACTATGGCTACACCTTC
cdr3_aa: CALKQGPNYGYTF
v_call: TRBV30
j_call: TRBJ1-2
d_call: NA
clone_size: NA

cdr3_nt: TGTGCCAGCAGTCTTCTAGTGGATCACTACGAGCAGTACTTC
cdr3_aa: CASSLLVDHYEQYF
v_call: TRBV6-5
j_call: TRBJ2-7
d_call: NA
clone_size: NA